The T cell receptor (beta chain) described here comes from a study of T cells in tuberculosis. In the study overall: A South African cohort included IGRA-negative adolescents, latently infected IGRA-positive adolescents and adults with active tuberculosis.

Of note for this clone: No antigen is known for it.

Whole-study results and caveats: The TCR-beta difference was not significant; alpha differences partly reflected length.

This CDR3 is 16 amino acids long. V lost 1 base and J lost 1; bases outside the gene matches: 3. In germline, CDR1 is LGHNA, CDR2 YSLEER. Data came from immunoSEQ multiplex PCR; TCRdb stores just in-frame clones and leaves some out. The sample has some 41,000 clones, approximately 94% seen once; the top ten hold 12%. This clonotype was sampled from a donor aged 10-35 years with latent tuberculosis or without tuberculosis infection. Some clones in this sample may be carry-over from other donors' samples. The sequenced material came from PBMCs. The rearrangement uses TRBV4-3 and TRBJ2-3, with 9 bases matching TRBD2. This CDR3 is CASSQGGGVGTDTQYF. CDR3 sequence (DNA): TGCGCCAGCAGCCAAGGCGGGGGGGTGGGCACAGATACGCAGTATTTT.